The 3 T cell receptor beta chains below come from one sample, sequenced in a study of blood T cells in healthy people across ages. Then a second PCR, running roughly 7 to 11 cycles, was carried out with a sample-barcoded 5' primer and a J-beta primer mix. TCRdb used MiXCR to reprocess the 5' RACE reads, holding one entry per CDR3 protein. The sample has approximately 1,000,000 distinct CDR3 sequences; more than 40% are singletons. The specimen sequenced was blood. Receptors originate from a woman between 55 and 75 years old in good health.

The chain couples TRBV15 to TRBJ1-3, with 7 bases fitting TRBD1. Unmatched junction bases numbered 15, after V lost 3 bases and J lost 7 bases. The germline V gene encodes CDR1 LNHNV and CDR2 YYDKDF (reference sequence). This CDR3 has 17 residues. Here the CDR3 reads CATSSSSTGLVRNTIYF. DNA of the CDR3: TGTGCCACCAGCAGCTCCTCGACAGGGCTGGTTCGGAACACCATATATTTT.

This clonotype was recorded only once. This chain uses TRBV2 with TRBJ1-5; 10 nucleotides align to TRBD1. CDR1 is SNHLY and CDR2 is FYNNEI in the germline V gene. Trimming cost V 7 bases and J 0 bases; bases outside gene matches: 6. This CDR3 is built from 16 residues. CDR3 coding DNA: TGTGCCAGCACCTTAGACAGGGGGCGTAGCAATCAGCCCCAGCATTTT. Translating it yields CASTLDRGRSNQPQHF.

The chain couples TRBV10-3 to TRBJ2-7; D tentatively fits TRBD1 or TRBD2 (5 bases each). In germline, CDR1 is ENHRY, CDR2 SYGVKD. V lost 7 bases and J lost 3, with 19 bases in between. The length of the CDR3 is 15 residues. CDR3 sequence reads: CAIKAANGALYEQYF. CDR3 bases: TGTGCCATCAAGGCTGCGAACGGGGCCCTCTACGAGCAGTACTTC.